These 21 T cell receptor beta chains were all obtained from the same sample, sequenced in a study of blood T cells in healthy people across ages. Then a second PCR, running roughly 7 to 11 cycles, was carried out with a sample-barcoded 5' primer and a J-beta primer mix. MiXCR was run by TCRdb on the 5' RACE reads, yielding one entry per CDR3 protein. The sample has some 1.8 million distinct CDR3 sequences; about two fifths are singletons. Source material: blood. These receptor sequences come from a human donor in good health.

The J gene is TRBJ2-5, the V gene TRBV7-2, with D possibly TRBD2 on 6 matching bases. CDR3 length equals 14 residues. Germline CDR1 SGHTA, CDR2 FQGNSA. Trimming shortened V by 5 bases and J by 4 bases, and 14 bases separated the two germline ends. The CDR3 is CASSATLARETQYF. CDR3 nucleotide sequence: TGTGCCAGCAGCGCCACCCTAGCGAGAGAGACCCAGTACTTC.

The V and J genes are TRBV12-3 or TRBV12-4 and TRBJ1-1; D perhaps matches TRBD1 (5 bases). The CDR3 has 14 residues. Trimming stripped 6 bases from V and 2 bases from J, with 13 bases between. The CDR3 DNA reads TGTGCCAGCAGGACGGGACGCCTAAACACTGAAGCTTTCTTT. Translation gives CASRTGRLNTEAFF.

V gene TRBV6-5 combines with J gene TRBJ2-7; tentative D call: TRBD1 (6 bases). This CDR3 comprises 15 residues. With 7 bases removed from V and 5 bases from J, the gap between germline ends came to 21 bases. CDR1 is MNHEY and CDR2 is SVGAGI in the germline V gene. DNA for the CDR3: TGTGCCAGCAACGAGATTGCCAGGGGCAAGGACGAGCAGTACTTC. Its protein product is CASNEIARGKDEQYF.

This chain uses TRBV18 with TRBJ2-4, with a weak D call TRBD1 (6 bases). Trimming took off 3 bases at V and 2 bases at J, with 11 bases between the two ends. Germline V gene sequence: CDR1 KGHSH, CDR2 LQKENI. The CDR3 has 15 residues. The CDR3 reads CASSPDRVTKNIQYF. In DNA, the CDR3 is TGTGCCAGCTCACCGGACAGAGTTACCAAAAACATTCAGTACTTC.

This clonotype was detected only a few times. The chain has TRBV20-1 and TRBJ2-1, with D maybe TRBD2 (6 bases). The V end lost 3 bases, the J end lost 4 bases, and 13 bases lay between the germline ends. This CDR3 region has 14 residues. Germline-derived CDR1 and CDR2 are DFQATT and SNEGSKA (reference sequence). The CDR3, as DNA: TGCAGTGCTAGGCCCCTAGCGATATACAATGAGCAGTTCTTC. Residues: CSARPLAIYNEQFF.

The V gene is TRBV6-1, the J gene TRBJ1-4; the D is unclear. Trimming removed 5 bases at V and 7 bases at J, with 14 bases between. In germline, CDR1 is MNHNS, CDR2 SASEGT. The CDR3 length is 14 residues. CDR3 sequence (DNA): TGTGCCAGCAGTTTCGGAGCTTCCCGTGAAAAACTGTTTTTT. This gives the protein CASSFGASREKLFF.

J is TRBJ2-1 and V is TRBV24-1; 9 bases agree with TRBD2. CDR3 size: 16 residues. After removal of 6 bases from V and 6 bases from J, the junction contained 11 bases not matched to a gene. Germline-derived CDR1 and CDR2 are KGHDR and SFDVKD. CDR3 DNA: TGTGCCACCAGTTTCAGCGGGGGGCCTTCTCTCAATGAGCAGTTCTTC. As protein: CATSFSGGPSLNEQFF.

The chain couples TRBV5-1 to TRBJ2-4; D is uncertain. The J call may be faulty, since TRBJ2-5 better matches the DNA end. The CDR3 extends over 14 amino acids. From germline, CDR1 is SGHRS and CDR2 YFSETQ. The CDR3 DNA reads as TGCGCCAGCAGCTTGATCGACGCCGGGGAGACCCAGTACTTC. Amino acids: CASSLIDAGETQYF.

The count of this clonotype is one. The V and J genes are TRBV7-3 and TRBJ2-1; TRBD1 aligns across 8 bases. Germline-derived CDR1 and CDR2 are SGHTA and FQGTGA. This CDR3 is built from 15 residues. The J segment lost 4 bases and the V segment lost 3 bases, leaving 5 bases of the junction unmatched. CDR3 bases: TGTGCCAGCAGCTTCTCCGGGACAGGATACAATGAGCAGTTCTTC. It yields the protein CASSFSGTGYNEQFF.

V gene TRBV20-1 combines with J gene TRBJ2-1; 9 nucleotides line up with TRBD2. Trimming removed 3 bases from V and 2 bases from J; junction bases left unmatched: 11. CDR1 and CDR2 (germline): DFQATT, SNEGSKA (reference sequence). The CDR3 loop spans 17 amino acids. As DNA, the CDR3 is TGCAGTGCTAGCGCACTAGCGGGTCGGCGCCCCTACAATGAGCAGTTCTTC. Amino acids: CSASALAGRRPYNEQFF.

The chain uses TRBV5-1 and TRBJ1-2; TRBD1 might be the D (5 bases). CDR3 length: 14 residues. V lost 0 bases, J lost 6 bases, and 12 bases lay in between. Germline V lookup: CDR1 SGHRS, CDR2 YFSETQ. This chain's CDR3 is CASSLAQGKDGYTF. The CDR3 region has the DNA TGCGCCAGCAGCTTGGCTCAGGGTAAAGATGGCTACACCTTC.

The chain joins TRBV29-1 to TRBJ1-1, with D hard to call. The CDR3 consists of 11 residues. Trimming removed 6 bases at V and 1 base at J, with 6 bases between. Germline lookup yields CDR1 SQVTM and CDR2 ANQGSEA. CDR3 DNA: TGCAGCGTGTACCCGAACACTGAAGCTTTCTTT. This gives the protein CSVYPNTEAFF. The entire variable domain, with the rest obtained from reference TRBV29-1 and TRBJ1-1, is as follows: SAVISQKPSRDICQRGTSLTIQCQVDSQVTMMFWYRQQPGQSLTLIATANQGSEATYESGFVIDKFPISRPNLTFSTLTVSNMSPEDSSIYLCSVYPNTEAFFGQGTRLTVV.

V and J are TRBV29-1 and TRBJ1-1; D remains unclear. Germline loops: CDR1 SQVTM, CDR2 ANQGSEA. The V gene lost 6 bases and the J gene lost 11 bases, with 13 bases spanning the gap. The CDR3 runs 10 residues. As DNA, the CDR3 is TGCAGCGTCAGTGACGTGAAGGCTTTCTTT. It specifies CSVSDVKAFF.

The chain has TRBV28 and TRBJ2-7, with 7 bases that match TRBD2. The CDR3 covers 14 residues. Germline values: CDR1 MDHEN, CDR2 SYDVKM. V lost 6 bases to trimming and J lost 4 bases; unmatched junction nucleotides: 9. As DNA, the CDR3 is TGTGCCAGCAGCCCTCGGGGGGAAGCTTACGAGCAGTACTTC. Protein sequence: CASSPRGEAYEQYF.

This clonotype was seen more than once but under ten times. This sequence joins TRBV18 and TRBJ1-2; 10 nucleotides match TRBD1. Germline V lookup: CDR1 KGHSH, CDR2 LQKENI. CDR3 size: 14 residues. J was trimmed by 3 bases and V by 4 bases; bases with no gene match: 2. CDR3: CASSQGQGYYGYTF. The CDR3 region has the DNA TGTGCCAGCTCACAGGGACAGGGGTACTATGGCTACACCTTC.

The CDR3 DNA follows: TGTGCCAGCAGTCCCGGGCCAGGGATCCCAGATACGCAGTATTTT. This sequence encodes CASSPGPGIPDTQYF. The chain combines TRBV12-3 or TRBV12-4 with TRBJ2-3, with D possibly being TRBD1 (5 bases). The CDR3 is 15 residues long. With 5 bases removed from V and 4 bases from J, the gap between germline ends came to 16 bases.

This clonotype has only a few counts. V gene TRBV20-1 combines with J gene TRBJ2-5; D is possibly TRBD2 (6 bases). V was trimmed by 0 bases and J by 1 base, leaving 9 bases between them. This CDR3 is built from 14 residues. Germline V gene lookup returns CDR1 DFQATT and CDR2 SNEGSKA (reference sequence). The CDR3 loop reads CSARDLGGQETQYF. The CDR3 DNA follows: TGCAGTGCTAGAGATTTGGGGGGCCAAGAGACCCAGTACTTC.

This clonotype was counted only a few times. A read error may account for a junction end that differs from germline. The rearrangement joins TRBV5-1 to TRBJ2-4, with D perhaps matching TRBD2 (6 bases). CDR3 length: 12 amino acids. The germline CDR1 and CDR2 sequences are SGHRS and YFSETQ. Here the CDR3 reads CASSLNTGTWDF. CDR3 DNA: TGCGCCAGCAGCCTTAATACCGGGACTTGGGACTTC.

This clonotype was observed a handful of times. J is TRBJ2-3 and V is TRBV29-1; D is ambiguous. This CDR3 has 14 amino acids. Germline V gene lookup returns CDR1 SQVTM and CDR2 ANQGSEA. Trimming removed 6 bases from V and 2 bases from J, with 15 bases in between. The CDR3 nucleotides read TGCAGCGTCGCTAAGGGCACAAACACAGATACGCAGTATTTT. It specifies CSVAKGTNTDTQYF.

The chain uses TRBV20-1 and TRBJ1-1, with D tentatively TRBD1 (5 bases). The CDR3 length is 12 residues. Germline V gives CDR1 DFQATT, CDR2 SNEGSKA (reference sequence). The CDR3 region is CAAGRGDTEAFF. The CDR3 nucleotides are TGCGCCGCCGGACGGGGGGACACTGAAGCTTTCTTT.

This clonotype was observed a handful of times. This chain connects TRBV6-5 to TRBJ1-6; 8 bases align to TRBD1. With V trimmed by 0 bases and J by 8 bases, 18 bases remained unmatched. Germline V CDR1 and CDR2: MNHEY, SVGAGI. The CDR3 loop spans 20 amino acids. CDR3 residues: CASSYSKDFRGLPSDSPLHF. DNA of the CDR3: TGTGCCAGCAGTTACTCGAAGGACTTCAGGGGGCTACCATCCGATTCACCCCTCCACTTT.